A single sample gave rise to the 4 T cell receptor beta chains below, sequenced in a study of T cell responses to AZD1222 COVID-19 vaccine (TCRdb year 2021). Libraries were made using the immunoSEQ multiplex PCR assay. TCRdb mirrors the immuneACCESS table, restricted to in-frame sequences. Some clones are absent from its copies; in checked studies, under half trace to an unresolved V gene, and the reason for the others is unknown. The table for this sample lists some 130,000 clones; around 84% of them were counted only once. About a fifth of the sample goes to the ten largest clones. What the time point label conveys for this sample: baseline before first vaccination. Specimen: peripheral blood, collected on day 0 of AZD1222 vaccination. Source of these receptors: an adult in good health.

The chain has TRBV5-6 and TRBJ1-5, with 7 bases aligning to TRBD1. Germline trimming cut 0 bases from V and 4 bases from J; bases unmatched to any gene: 4. Germline V gene sequence: CDR1 SGHDT, CDR2 YYEEEE. This CDR3 comprises 15 residues. The CDR3 is CASSLEGAKNQPQHF. The CDR3 DNA follows: TGTGCCAGCAGCTTGGAGGGGGCGAAGAATCAGCCCCAGCATTTT.

The count of this clone is one. The chain uses TRBV6-5 and TRBJ2-7; TRBD1 matches at 7 bases. The CDR3 covers 15 residues. Germline-derived CDR1 and CDR2 are MNHEY and SVGAGI. V shed 7 bases and J 0 bases; nucleotides not matched to a gene: 9. CDR3 nucleotides: TGTGCCAGCATTCTGACAGGGACAAGCTCCTACGAGCAGTACTTC. Protein: CASILTGTSSYEQYF.

CDR3 sequence: CASSNTKPFEQYF. CDR3 coding DNA: TGTGCCAGCAGCAATACAAAACCCTTCGAGCAGTACTTC. The V and J genes are TRBV28 and TRBJ2-7, with D unresolved. The CDR3 loop spans 13 amino acids. V lost 6 bases and J 6 bases, leaving 15 bases between the germline ends. Germline CDR1 reads MDHEN; CDR2 reads SYDVKM.

The rearrangement joins TRBV27 to TRBJ2-1; 10 bases match TRBD2. V lost 6 bases, J lost 7 bases, and 6 bases stayed unmatched. Germline CDR1 reads MNHEY; CDR2 reads SMNVEV (reference sequence). This CDR3 region has 14 residues. CDR3 protein: CASSGLAAWNEQFF. CDR3 in DNA: TGTGCCAGCAGCGGACTAGCGGCTTGGAATGAGCAGTTCTTC.